Below, 2 T cell receptor beta chains from the same sample are listed, as sequenced in a study of T cell responses to AZD1222 COVID-19 vaccine. Sequencing was performed with immunoSEQ multiplex PCR; in TCRdb, only in-frame clones are kept and a portion is missing. This table has 45,000 to 55,000 clones, 84% appearing once. The sample consisted of peripheral blood, taken on day 0 of AZD1222 vaccination. The receptors originated from an adult in good health.

The CDR3 coding sequence is TGTGCCAGCAGCCGACAGGGGGCTAGTGGCTACACCTTC. It translates to CASSRQGASGYTF. V gene TRBV3-1 (or the pseudogene TRBV3-2) combines with J gene TRBJ1-2; 10 bases fit TRBD1. The ends lost 4 bases at V and 7 bases at J; junction bases unmatched: 3. The CDR3 length is 13 residues. Germline CDR1 and CDR2: LGHDT and YNNKEL (reference sequence).

In its sample, this clone is medium-sized. The sample contains more than one DNA sequence encoding this CDR3. The chain is built from TRBV6-5 and TRBJ1-4; a weak D match, TRBD1 (5 bases). The germline V gene has CDR1 MNHEY and CDR2 SVGAGI. The CDR3 consists of 13 residues. Deletions cut 8 bases from V and 6 bases from J, with 13 bases between. The CDR3 here is CASSRDRDEKLFF. The CDR3 DNA follows: TGTGCCAGCTCCAGGGATAGGGATGAAAAACTGTTTTTT.